Following are 26 T cell receptor beta chains from one sample sequenced in a study of T cell responses to AZD1222 COVID-19 vaccine. Clones were sequenced by immunoSEQ multiplex PCR, and TCRdb holds only the in-frame ones, with some missing. The data hold around 120,000 clones, with approximately 85% observed a single time. Sequenced here: peripheral blood, sampled on day 0 of MenACWY control vaccination. The receptor set was obtained from an adult in good health.

This clone has just one count. Other DNA sequences within the sample encode an identical CDR3. The chain uses TRBV11-2 and TRBJ1-1; no reliable D call. There are 13 residues in the CDR3. Trimming left V 5 bases short and J 1 base short, with 8 bases between. The germline CDR1 and CDR2 sequences are SGHAT and FQNNGV. This CDR3 reads CASSLSRNTEAFF. CDR3 DNA: TGTGCCAGCAGCCTCTCGAGGAACACTGAAGCTTTCTTT.

This chain connects TRBV2 to TRBJ1-2; possible D gene TRBD1, 5 bases. The CDR3 length is 13 residues. Germline V gene sequence: CDR1 SNHLY, CDR2 FYNNEI. Deletions cut 6 bases from V and 5 bases from J, with 13 bases between. Here the CDR3 reads CASRQTGGYGYTF. As DNA, the CDR3 is TGTGCCAGCAGACAAACGGGGGGGTATGGCTACACCTTC.

The chain joins TRBV4-1 to TRBJ1-4, with no clear D. Trimming shortened V by 4 bases and J by 4 bases, and 10 bases separated the two germline ends. Germline V gene lookup returns CDR1 MGHRA and CDR2 YSYEKL. CDR3 length equals 14 residues. CDR3 sequence: CASSLGGNNEKLFF. The CDR3 bases are TGCGCCAGCAGCCTCGGCGGGAATAATGAAAAACTGTTTTTT.

This chain uses TRBV7-2 with TRBJ2-7; a possible D gene is TRBD2 (6 bases). The V end lost 3 bases, the J end lost 9 bases, and 12 bases lay between the germline ends. Per germline, CDR1 SGHTA and CDR2 FQGNSA. The length of the CDR3 is 12 residues. The CDR3 sequence: CASSFNGGRQYF. DNA for the CDR3: TGTGCCAGCAGCTTCAACGGGGGTCGGCAGTACTTC.

The chain joins TRBV27 to TRBJ2-7, with a tentative D call TRBD2 (6 bases). V was clipped by 0 bases and J by 0 bases, with 12 bases between them. This CDR3 is built from 16 residues. CDR1 and CDR2 (germline): MNHEY, SMNVEV (reference sequence). CDR3 in amino acids: CASSLSGGLSSYEQYF. The CDR3 coding sequence is TGTGCCAGCAGTTTATCCGGGGGTCTGAGCTCCTACGAGCAGTACTTC.

The genes are TRBV9 and TRBJ2-3, with 8 bases matching TRBD1. Losses at the gene ends were 0 bases for V and 2 bases for J; bases not matched to a gene: 2. CDR3 length: 15 residues. Germline V lookup: CDR1 SGDLS, CDR2 YYNGEE. CDR3 DNA sequence: TGTGCCAGCAGCGTAGAGGGACAGGACACAGATACGCAGTATTTT. This translates into CASSVEGQDTDTQYF.

The gene calls are TRBV4-2 and TRBJ2-7, with 13 nucleotides matching TRBD2. J lost 3 bases, V lost 4 bases, and 3 bases had no gene match. The germline CDR1 and CDR2 sequences are LGHNA and YNFKEQ. CDR3 length: 15 residues. CDR3 region: CASSLGTSGNYEQYF. The CDR3 DNA follows: TGTGCCAGCAGCCTAGGGACTAGCGGGAACTACGAGCAGTACTTC.

This chain connects TRBV5-6 to TRBJ2-7, with TRBD2 matching over 7 bases. This CDR3 is built from 14 residues. Germline trimming cut 3 bases from V and 1 base from J; bases unmatched to any gene: 4. The germline V gene has CDR1 SGHDT and CDR2 YYEEEE. CDR3 coding DNA: TGTGCCAGCAGCTCGGGACTACAGTCCTACGAGCAGTACTTC. Translating gives CASSSGLQSYEQYF.

The chain joins TRBV13 to TRBJ1-2; D gene ambiguous. The CDR3 length is 15 residues. Germline V gene sequence: CDR1 PRHDT, CDR2 FYEKMQ (reference sequence). V shed 3 bases and J shed 0 bases, with 11 bases lying between them. CDR3 sequence: CASSFGVGSNYGYTF. The CDR3 bases are TGTGCCAGCAGCTTTGGGGTAGGCTCTAACTATGGCTACACCTTC.

The chain carries TRBV4-2 and TRBJ1-6; TRBD1 might be the D (6 bases). CDR1 is LGHNA and CDR2 is YNFKEQ in the germline V gene. The CDR3 loop spans 17 amino acids. V was trimmed by 1 base and J by 10 bases, leaving 20 bases between them. Here the CDR3 DNA reads TGTGCCAGCAGCCAAGTCGTAAGCCGGGGGGCAACCTCACCCCTCCACTTT. Protein sequence: CASSQVVSRGATSPLHF.

This chain joins TRBV5-1 and TRBJ2-3; 12 nucleotides align to TRBD2. The J segment lost 5 bases and the V segment lost 4 bases, leaving 11 bases of the junction unmatched. The CDR3 runs to 17 residues. CDR1 is SGHRS and CDR2 is YFSETQ in the germline V gene. The CDR3 DNA reads as TGCGCCAGCAGCCAAATTAGACTAGCGGGGGTGGTAGATACGCAGTATTTT. This gives the protein CASSQIRLAGVVDTQYF.

The chain has TRBV21-1 and TRBJ1-5; the table assigns TRBD1, which was not confirmed against the DNA. TRBV21-1 is noted as a pseudogene. This CDR3 is built from 13 residues. The CDR3 DNA reads TGTGCCAGCGTATGGGGCAGCAATCAGCCCCAGCATTTT. Protein sequence: CASVWGSNQPQHF.

The chain recombines TRBV7-8 with TRBJ1-6; 11 nucleotides match TRBD1. The CDR3 has 19 amino acids. CDR1 is SGHVS and CDR2 is FQNEAQ in the germline V gene. V trimming: 5 bases; J trimming: 7 bases; junction bases outside the gene matches: 16. In DNA form, the CDR3 reads TGTGCCAGCAGCCCCTGGACAGGGGGCGCTAAGAGATTCAATTCACCCCTCCACTTT. Protein sequence: CASSPWTGGAKRFNSPLHF.

This clone was picked up one time. The genes are TRBV5-4 and TRBJ2-3; the match to TRBD2 covers 12 bases. This CDR3 spans 18 amino acids. Trimming at V came to 0 bases and at J to 6 bases, leaving 11 bases not matched to a gene. Germline values: CDR1 SGHNT, CDR2 YYREEE (reference sequence). CDR3 sequence: CASSLVLTSGGVMDTQYF. CDR3 DNA: TGTGCCAGCAGCTTGGTCCTGACTAGCGGGGGAGTTATGGATACGCAGTATTTT.

In this sample, this clone turned up a few times. The V call is TRBV11-2, the J call TRBJ2-7; no clear D gene. Deletions cut 5 bases from V and 3 bases from J, with 11 bases between. The CDR3 consists of 13 residues. CDR1 is SGHAT, CDR2 FQNNGV, per germline. This CDR3 is CASSPVGSYEQYF. DNA for the CDR3: TGTGCCAGCAGCCCTGTGGGTAGCTACGAGCAGTACTTC.

CDR3 loop: CASSFVGTTDTQYF. CDR3 sequence (DNA): TGTGCCAGCAGCTTCGTCGGTACGACAGATACGCAGTATTTT. This chain connects TRBV7-8 to TRBJ2-3, with D hard to call. This CDR3 is built from 14 residues. Germline CDR1 SGHVS, CDR2 FQNEAQ. The ends were cut back, 3 bases at V and 3 bases at J, with 10 bases in the middle.

The chain is built from TRBV18 and TRBJ1-1; D might be TRBD1 (5 bases). The V end was cut by 3 bases, the J end by 5 bases, with 28 bases between. This CDR3 is built from 19 residues. The germline CDR1 and CDR2 sequences are KGHSH and LQKENI. The CDR3 bases are TGTGCCAGCTCACCTGTGAGGCAGAGAGGACCTCAGGGTAGGACTGAAGCTTTCTTT. Encoded protein: CASSPVRQRGPQGRTEAFF.

This chain's CDR3 is CASSLVAGDLTGELFF. The CDR3, as DNA: TGTGCCAGCAGCTTAGTAGCGGGGGACCTCACCGGGGAGCTGTTTTTT. The V and J genes are TRBV7-3 and TRBJ2-2; the match to TRBD2 covers 9 bases. This CDR3 is 16 amino acids long. Germline V gene sequence: CDR1 SGHTA, CDR2 FQGTGA. J was trimmed by 4 bases and V by 2 bases; bases with no gene match: 5.

The chain combines TRBV20-1 with TRBJ2-3; D ambiguous. V lost 6 bases and J 7 bases, leaving 11 bases between the germline ends. Germline CDR1 and CDR2: DFQATT and SNEGSKA (reference sequence). The CDR3 runs 11 residues. The CDR3 nucleotides read TGCAGTGCCCCCTTACAAAATACGCAGTATTTT. The encoded protein is CSAPLQNTQYF.

This clone was seen a single time. The chain is built from TRBV7-9 and TRBJ1-2, with D perhaps matching TRBD1 (6 bases). V was shortened by 5 bases and J by 7 bases, with 11 bases between the two germline ends. There are 12 residues in the CDR3. Germline V lookup: CDR1 SEHNR, CDR2 FQNEAQ (reference sequence). The CDR3 sequence is CASSPGGGGYTF. The CDR3 bases are TGTGCCAGCAGCCCGGGGGGCGGTGGCTACACCTTC.

The J gene is TRBJ1-2, the V gene TRBV5-4; D is unresolved. The CDR3 has 15 residues. The ends were cut back, 1 base at V and 5 bases at J, with 15 bases in the middle. Germline CDR1 SGHNT, CDR2 YYREEE (reference sequence). The CDR3 DNA sequence: TGTGCCAGCAGCTTGAGTCGGTCCCTGGGGTATGGCTACACCTTC. It specifies CASSLSRSLGYGYTF.

This clone was counted a single time. J is TRBJ2-7 and V is TRBV18, with 12 bases fitting TRBD1. The J segment lost 5 bases and the V segment lost 2 bases, leaving 1 base of the junction unmatched. The germline V gene encodes CDR1 KGHSH and CDR2 LQKENI. The CDR3 runs to 14 residues. The CDR3 DNA is TGTGCCAGCTCACCAGGGACAGGGGGCGACGAGCAGTACTTC. This translates into CASSPGTGGDEQYF.

This chain joins TRBV7-9 and TRBJ1-2; TRBD1 matches 9 bases. The ends lost 3 bases at V and 8 bases at J; junction bases unmatched: 4. Germline CDR1 reads SEHNR; CDR2 reads FQNEAQ (reference sequence). The CDR3 runs to 13 residues. The chain's CDR3 is CASSFKDRGGYTF. Here the CDR3 DNA reads TGTGCCAGCAGCTTCAAGGACAGGGGAGGCTACACCTTC.

V and J are TRBV29-1 and TRBJ2-2, with 11 positions matching TRBD1. Germline values: CDR1 SQVTM, CDR2 ANQGSEA. Trimming removed 5 bases from V and 5 bases from J; junction bases left unmatched: 7. The CDR3 is made up of 15 amino acids. The CDR3 nucleotides read TGCAGCGTTTTACCGGGACAGGGGGGAACCGGGGAGCTGTTTTTT. This translates into CSVLPGQGGTGELFF.

The V gene is TRBV19, the J gene TRBJ1-6; weak D call: TRBD1 (6 bases). V dropped 3 bases and J dropped 8 bases, with 11 bases sitting between them. The CDR3 has 14 residues. From germline, CDR1 is LNHDA and CDR2 SQIVND (reference sequence). In DNA form, the CDR3 reads TGTGCCAGTAGTATCGGGGGGGCTTATTCACCCCTCCACTTT. Encoded protein: CASSIGGAYSPLHF.

The genes are TRBV11-2 and TRBJ1-2, with TRBD1 identical over 8 bases. Germline V gives CDR1 SGHAT, CDR2 FQNNGV. With 5 bases clipped from V and 5 bases from J, the junction kept 13 bases outside the gene matches. CDR3 size: 16 residues. CDR3 sequence reads: CASSESGAQGAYGYTF. The CDR3 nucleotides are TGTGCCAGCAGCGAAAGTGGGGCGCAGGGGGCGTATGGCTACACCTTC.